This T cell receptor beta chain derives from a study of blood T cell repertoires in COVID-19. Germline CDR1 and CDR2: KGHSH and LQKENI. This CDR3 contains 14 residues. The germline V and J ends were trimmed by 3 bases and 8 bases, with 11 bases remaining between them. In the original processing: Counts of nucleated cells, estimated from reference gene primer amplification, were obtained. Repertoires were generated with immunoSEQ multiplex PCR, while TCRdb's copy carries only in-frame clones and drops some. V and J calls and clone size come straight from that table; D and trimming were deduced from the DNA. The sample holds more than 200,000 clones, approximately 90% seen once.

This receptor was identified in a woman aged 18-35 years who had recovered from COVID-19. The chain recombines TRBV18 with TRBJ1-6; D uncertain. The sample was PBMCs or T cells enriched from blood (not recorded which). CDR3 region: CASSPQRADSPLHF. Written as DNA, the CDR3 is TGTGCCAGCTCACCGCAGAGGGCTGATTCACCCCTCCACTTT.